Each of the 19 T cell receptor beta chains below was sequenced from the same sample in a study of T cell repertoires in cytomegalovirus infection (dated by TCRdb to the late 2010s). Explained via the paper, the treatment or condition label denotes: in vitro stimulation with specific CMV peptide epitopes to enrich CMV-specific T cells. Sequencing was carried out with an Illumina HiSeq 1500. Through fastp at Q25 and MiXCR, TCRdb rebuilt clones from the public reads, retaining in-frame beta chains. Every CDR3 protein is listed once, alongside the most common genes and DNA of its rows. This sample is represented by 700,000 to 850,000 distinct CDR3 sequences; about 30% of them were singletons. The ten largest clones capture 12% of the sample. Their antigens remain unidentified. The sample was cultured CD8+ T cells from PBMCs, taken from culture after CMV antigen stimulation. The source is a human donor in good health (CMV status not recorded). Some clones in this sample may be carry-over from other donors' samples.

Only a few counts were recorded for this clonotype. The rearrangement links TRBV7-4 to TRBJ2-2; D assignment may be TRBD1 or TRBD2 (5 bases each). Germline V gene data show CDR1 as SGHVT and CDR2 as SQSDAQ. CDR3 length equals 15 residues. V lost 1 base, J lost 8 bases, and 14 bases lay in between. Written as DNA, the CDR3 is TGTGCCAGCAGCTTAGGAGGGGCCCCCGAGGGGGAGCTGTTTTTT. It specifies CASSLGGAPEGELFF. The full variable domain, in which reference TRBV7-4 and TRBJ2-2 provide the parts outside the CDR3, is GAGVSQSPRYKVAKRGRDVALRCDSISGHVTLYWYRQTLGQGSEVLTYSQSDAQRDKSGRPSGRFSAERPERSVSTLKIQRTEQGDSAVYLCASSLGGAPEGELFFGEGSRLTVL.

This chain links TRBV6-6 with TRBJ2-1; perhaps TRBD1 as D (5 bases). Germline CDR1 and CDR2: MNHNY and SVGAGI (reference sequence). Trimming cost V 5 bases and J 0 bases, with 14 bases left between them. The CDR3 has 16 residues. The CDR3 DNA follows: TGTGCCAGCAGTACCAGGGTTCTGTCCTCCTACAATGAGCAGTTCTTC. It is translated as CASSTRVLSSYNEQFF.

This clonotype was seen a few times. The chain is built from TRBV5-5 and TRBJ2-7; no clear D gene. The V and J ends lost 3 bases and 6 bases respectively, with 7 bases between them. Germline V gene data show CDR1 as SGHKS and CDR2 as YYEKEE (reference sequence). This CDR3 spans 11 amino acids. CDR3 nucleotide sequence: TGTGCCAGCAGCTACGGACCCGAGCAGTACGTC. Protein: CASSYGPEQYV.

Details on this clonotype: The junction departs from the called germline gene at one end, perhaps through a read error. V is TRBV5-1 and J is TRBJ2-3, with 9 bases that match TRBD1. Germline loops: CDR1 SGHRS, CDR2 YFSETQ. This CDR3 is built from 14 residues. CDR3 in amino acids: CASSQGQGTDTQYF. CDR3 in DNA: TGCGCCAGCAGCCAGGGACAGGGCACGGATACGCAGTATTTT.

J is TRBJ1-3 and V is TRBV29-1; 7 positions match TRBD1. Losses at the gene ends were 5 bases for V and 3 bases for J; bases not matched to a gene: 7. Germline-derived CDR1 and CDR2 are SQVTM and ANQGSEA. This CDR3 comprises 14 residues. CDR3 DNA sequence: TGCAGCGTTCCTGACAGGGAATTTGGAAACACCATATATTTT. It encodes CSVPDREFGNTIYF.

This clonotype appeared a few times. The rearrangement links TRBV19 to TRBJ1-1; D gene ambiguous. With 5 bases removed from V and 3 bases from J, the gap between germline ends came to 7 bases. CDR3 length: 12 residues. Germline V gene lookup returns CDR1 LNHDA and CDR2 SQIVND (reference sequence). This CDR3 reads CASSQWDTEAFF. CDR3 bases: TGTGCCAGTAGTCAGTGGGACACTGAAGCTTTCTTT.

The CDR3 coding sequence is TGTGCCTCCCAAGGACGGGGGGGATTGGGAGAGACCCAGTACTTC. It is translated as CASQGRGGLGETQYF. The chain joins TRBV10-3 to TRBJ2-5, with 8 bases fitting TRBD2. Per the germline V gene, CDR1 is ENHRY and CDR2 is SYGVKD. Losses at the gene ends were 11 bases for V and 4 bases for J; bases not matched to a gene: 15. CDR3 length: 15 residues.

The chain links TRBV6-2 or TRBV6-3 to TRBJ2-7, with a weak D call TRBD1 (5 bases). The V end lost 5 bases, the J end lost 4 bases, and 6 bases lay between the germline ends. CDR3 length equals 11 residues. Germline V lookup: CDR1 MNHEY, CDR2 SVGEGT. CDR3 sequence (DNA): TGTGCCAGCAGTGGGGCTTACGAGCAGTACGTC. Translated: CASSGAYEQYV.

In DNA form, the CDR3 reads TGTGCCAGCTCACCGGCGGGGGTTCACAATGAGCAGTTCTTC. Its translation: CASSPAGVHNEQFF. The chain uses TRBV18 and TRBJ2-1; the match to TRBD2 covers 7 bases. Unmatched junction bases numbered 4, after V lost 3 bases and J lost 5 bases. This CDR3 has 14 amino acids. CDR1 is KGHSH, CDR2 LQKENI, per germline.

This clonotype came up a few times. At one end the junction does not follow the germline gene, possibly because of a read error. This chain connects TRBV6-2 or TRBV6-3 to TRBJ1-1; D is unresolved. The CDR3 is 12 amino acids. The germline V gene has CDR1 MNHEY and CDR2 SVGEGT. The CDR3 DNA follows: TGTGCCAGCAGTTACTCGAGCGGTTGGGAAATCTTT. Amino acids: CASSYSSGWEIF.

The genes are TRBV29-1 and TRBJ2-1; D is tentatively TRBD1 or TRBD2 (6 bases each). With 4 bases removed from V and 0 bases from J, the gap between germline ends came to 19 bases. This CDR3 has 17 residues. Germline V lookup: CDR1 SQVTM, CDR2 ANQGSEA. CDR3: CSVVGGNTGGSYNEQFF. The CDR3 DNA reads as TGCAGCGTTGTAGGGGGGAACACCGGTGGCTCCTACAATGAGCAGTTCTTC.

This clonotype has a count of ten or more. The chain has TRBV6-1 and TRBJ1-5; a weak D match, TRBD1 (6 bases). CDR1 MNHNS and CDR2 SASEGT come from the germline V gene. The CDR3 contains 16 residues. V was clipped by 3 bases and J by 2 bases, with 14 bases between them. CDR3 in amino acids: CASSDKRGFGNQPQHF. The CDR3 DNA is TGTGCCAGCAGTGACAAGAGGGGGTTTGGCAATCAGCCCCAGCATTTT.

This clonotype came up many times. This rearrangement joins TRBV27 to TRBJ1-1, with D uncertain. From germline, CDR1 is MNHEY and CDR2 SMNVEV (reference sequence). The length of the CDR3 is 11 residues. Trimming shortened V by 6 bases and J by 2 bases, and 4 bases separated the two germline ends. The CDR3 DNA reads TGTGCCAGCAGGGGTAACACTGAAGCTTTCTTT. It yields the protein CASRGNTEAFF.

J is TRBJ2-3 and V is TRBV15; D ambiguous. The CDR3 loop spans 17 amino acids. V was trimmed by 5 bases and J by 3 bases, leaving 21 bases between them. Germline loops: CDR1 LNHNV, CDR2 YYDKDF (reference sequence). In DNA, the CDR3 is TGTGCCACCAGCCCTATGGATGCCCAGAGTAATACAGATACGCAGTATTTT. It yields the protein CATSPMDAQSNTDTQYF.

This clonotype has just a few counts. CDR3 DNA sequence: TGTGCCAGCAGCTACAGGTACAATGAGCAGTTCTTC. Its protein is CASSYRYNEQFF. The chain carries TRBV6-6 and TRBJ2-1; the D gene is possibly TRBD1 (5 bases). Germline CDR1 is MNHNY and CDR2 is SVGAGI (reference sequence). CDR3 size: 12 residues. The V end lost 6 bases, the J end lost 4 bases, and 7 bases lay between the germline ends.

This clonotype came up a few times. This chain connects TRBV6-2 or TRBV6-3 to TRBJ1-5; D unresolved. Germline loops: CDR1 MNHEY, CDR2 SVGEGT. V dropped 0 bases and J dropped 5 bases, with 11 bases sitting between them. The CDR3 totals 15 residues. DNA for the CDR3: TGTGCCAGCAGTTACTCTCTCGGTGAAGATCAGCCCCAGCATTTT. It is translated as CASSYSLGEDQPQHF.

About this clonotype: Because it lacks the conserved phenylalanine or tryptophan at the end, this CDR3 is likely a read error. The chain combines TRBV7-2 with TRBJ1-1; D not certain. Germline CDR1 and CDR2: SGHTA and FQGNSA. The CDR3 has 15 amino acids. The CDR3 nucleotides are TGTGTCAGCAGCCCCGGCCTGGGAATGAACACTGAAGCTTTCTCT. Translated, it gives CVSSPGLGMNTEAFS.

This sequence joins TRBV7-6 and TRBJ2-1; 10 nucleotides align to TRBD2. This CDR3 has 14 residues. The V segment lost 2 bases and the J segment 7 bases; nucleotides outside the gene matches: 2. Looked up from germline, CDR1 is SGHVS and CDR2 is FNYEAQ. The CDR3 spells CASSLPAGGNEQFF. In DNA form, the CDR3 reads TGTGCCAGCAGCTTACCAGCGGGGGGGAATGAGCAGTTCTTC.

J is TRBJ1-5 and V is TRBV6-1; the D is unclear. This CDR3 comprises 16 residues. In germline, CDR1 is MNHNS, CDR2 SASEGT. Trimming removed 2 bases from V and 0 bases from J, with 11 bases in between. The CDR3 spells CASSEKVDYSNQPQHF. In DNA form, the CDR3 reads TGTGCCAGCAGTGAAAAAGTGGACTATAGCAATCAGCCCCAGCATTTT.